Listed below are T cell receptor beta chains from one sample, sequenced in a study of blood T cell repertoires in COVID-19. Sequencing was performed with immunoSEQ multiplex PCR; in TCRdb, only in-frame clones are kept and a portion is missing. The profile shows about 160,000 clones, 82% of them singletons. The sample was peripheral blood. Receptor source: a woman over 75 with active or convalescent COVID-19. Both conserved end residues are part of each CDR3. The D gene is left open where the match is weak. The size of a clone is reported for some rows only, either as once, few or many, or as a class for expanded clones.

D | J | V | size | DNA | CDR3
. | TRBJ1-1 | TRBV5-1 | . | TGCGCCAGCAGCCCCATTACGACAGGAAACACTGAAGCTTTCTTT | CASSPITTGNTEAFF
TRBD2 | TRBJ2-5 | TRBV30 | . | TGTGCCTGGAGTCCGGGACTAGCGGGAGAAGAGACCCAGTACTTC | CAWSPGLAGEETQYF
. | TRBJ2-1 | TRBV6-5 | . | TGTGCCAGCAGGCCTATGTTCCACCTAAACAATGAGCAGTTCTTC | CASRPMFHLNNEQFF
. | TRBJ2-7 | TRBV14 | . | TGTGCCAGCAGCCAAGAACAGGGCTTCCCCTACGAGCAGTACTTC | CASSQEQGFPYEQYF
TRBD2 | TRBJ2-3 | TRBV2 | . | TGTGCCAGCAGTGAAGGGACTAGCGGGGCGCTTCTTCCCACAGATACGCAGTATTTT | CASSEGTSGALLPTDTQYF
. | TRBJ1-1 | TRBV5-1 | . | TGCGCCAGCAGCTTGATGACAGATTGGAGCACTGAAGCTTTCTTT | CASSLMTDWSTEAFF
TRBD1 | TRBJ1-5 | TRBV5-1 | . | TGCGCCAGCAGCTCGGGGGGACAGGACGGCAATCAGCCCCAGCATTTT | CASSSGGQDGNQPQHF
. | TRBJ1-5 | TRBV19 | . | TGTGCCAGTAGTCCTCTGACAGGAAGTATTAGCAATCAGCCCCAGCATTTT | CASSPLTGSISNQPQHF
TRBD1 | TRBJ1-1 | TRBV19 | . | TGTGCCAGTAGTGATGGGGACAGGGCGACTGAAGCTTTCTTT | CASSDGDRATEAFF
TRBD2 | TRBJ2-5 | TRBV9 | . | TGTGCCAGCAGCCCTGGGATAGCGGGTGTAGAGACCCAGTACTTC | CASSPGIAGVETQYF
TRBD1 | TRBJ1-4 | TRBV5-6 | . | TGTGCCAGCAGCCACGGACAGGGGGCTTACATACATGAAAAACTGTTTTTT | CASSHGQGAYIHEKLFF
TRBD1 | TRBJ1-2 | TRBV5-4 | . | TGTGCCAGCAGTCACCCGACAGGGGCTGACTATGGCTACACCTTC | CASSHPTGADYGYTF
TRBD2 | TRBJ2-3 | TRBV30 | . | TGTGCGTCTCTAGCGGGAAGGTCAGATACGCAGTATTTT | CASLAGRSDTQYF
TRBD1 | TRBJ2-7 | TRBV14 | . | TGTGCCAGCAGCCAAAATTGGGGACAGGGCTACGAGCAGTACTTC | CASSQNWGQGYEQYF
TRBD1 | TRBJ1-2 | TRBV5-6 | few | TGTGCCAGCAGTCGATCTACAGGGGTTGGAGGCTACACCTTC | CASSRSTGVGGYTF
TRBD2 | TRBJ2-2 | TRBV9 | once | TGCGCCCCCCGCGTAGCTTCGGGGGGGGCTACCGGGGAGCTGTTTTTT | CAPRVASGGATGELFF
. | TRBJ1-2 | TRBV28 | . | TGTGCCAGCAGTGCACTGACTCTCATCAGGGATGGCTACACCTTC | CASSALTLIRDGYTF
. | TRBJ2-3 | TRBV29-1 | . | TGCAGGGGGACATGGGGGCCGGATACGCAGTATTTT | CRGTWGPDTQYF
TRBD1 | TRBJ1-5 | TRBV5-6 | . | TGTGCCAGCAGCTGGACGCGGCAGGGGGGTATCAATCAGCCCCAGCATTTT | CASSWTRQGGINQPQHF
TRBD1 | TRBJ2-6 | TRBV6-6 | . | TGTGCCAGCAGTCATGGACAGGGAGGATCTGGGGCCAACGTCCTGACTTTC | CASSHGQGGSGANVLTF
. | TRBJ2-1 | TRBV5-1 | . | TGCGCCAGCAGCTTGGGACTAGGCGGTGAGCAGTTCTTC | CASSLGLGGEQFF
TRBD1 | TRBJ1-1 | TRBV7-8 | few | TGTGCCAGCAGCAACCGGGACAGACCCCTGAACACTGAAGCTTTCTTT | CASSNRDRPLNTEAFF
. | TRBJ2-1 | TRBV6-6 | . | TGTGCCAGCAGGAGCGCATCAGCCTACAATGAGCAGTTCTTC | CASRSASAYNEQFF
TRBD1 | TRBJ2-1 | TRBV6-4 | . | TGTGCCAGCAGTTCCGGGACAGAAGACAATGAGCAGTTCTTC | CASSSGTEDNEQFF
. | TRBJ2-2 | TRBV9 | once | TGTGCCAGCAGCTACGACAGGCGGGACACCGGGGAGCTGTTTTTT | CASSYDRRDTGELFF
. | TRBJ1-1 | TRBV9 | . | TGTGCCAGCAGCGGACTCCCGGCTACGAACACTGAAGCTTTCTTT | CASSGLPATNTEAFF
. | TRBJ1-1 | TRBV7-6 | . | TGTGCCAGCAGCTCGGCGGGTATAGGGTCGACTGAAGCTTTCTTT | CASSSAGIGSTEAFF
TRBD2 | TRBJ2-2 | TRBV5-1 | . | TGCGCCAGCAGGGAGGGACTAAACACCGGGGAGCTGTTTTTT | CASREGLNTGELFF
. | TRBJ1-6 | TRBV7-9 | . | TGTGCCAGCAGCTTAATCCCTACAGGGACGAATTCACCCCTCCACTTT | CASSLIPTGTNSPLHF
. | TRBJ2-3 | TRBV6-1 | . | TGTGCCAGCAGTGGTCGGAGGGGCGCATATCCAGATACGCAGTATTTT | CASSGRRGAYPDTQYF
. | TRBJ2-7 | TRBV5-5 | once | TGTGCCAGCAGCCTAGGAGGGCGGTCCTACGAGCAGTACTTC | CASSLGGRSYEQYF
TRBD2 | TRBJ2-1 | TRBV10-3 | . | TGTGCCATCAGTGGAACTAGCGGATCCTACAATGAGCAGTTCTTC | CAISGTSGSYNEQFF
TRBD1 | TRBJ1-5 | TRBV6-5 | . | TGTGCCAGCAGTCCTCGGACAGGGGTGAATCAGCCCCAGCATTTT | CASSPRTGVNQPQHF
TRBD2 | TRBJ2-3 | TRBV5-1 | . | TGCGCCAGCAAGGCGGGAGCCGTGACAGATACGCAGTATTTT | CASKAGAVTDTQYF